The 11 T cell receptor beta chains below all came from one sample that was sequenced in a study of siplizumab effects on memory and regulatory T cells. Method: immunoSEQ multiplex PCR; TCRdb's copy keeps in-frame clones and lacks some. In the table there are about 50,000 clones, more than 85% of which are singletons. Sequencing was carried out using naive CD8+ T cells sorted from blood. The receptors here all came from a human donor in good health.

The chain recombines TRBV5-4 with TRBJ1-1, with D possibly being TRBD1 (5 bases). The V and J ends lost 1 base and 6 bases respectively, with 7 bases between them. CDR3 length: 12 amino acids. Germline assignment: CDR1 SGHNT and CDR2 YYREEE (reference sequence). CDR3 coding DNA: TGTGCCAGCAGCTTGCAGGGCCCTGAAGCTTTCTTT. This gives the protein CASSLQGPEAFF.

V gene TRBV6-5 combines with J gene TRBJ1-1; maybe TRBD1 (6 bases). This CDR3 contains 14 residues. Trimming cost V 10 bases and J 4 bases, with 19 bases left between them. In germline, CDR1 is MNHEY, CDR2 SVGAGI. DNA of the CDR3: TGTGCCACCCTACCGGGACAAGGTCCCACTGAAGCTTTCTTT. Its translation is CATLPGQGPTEAFF.

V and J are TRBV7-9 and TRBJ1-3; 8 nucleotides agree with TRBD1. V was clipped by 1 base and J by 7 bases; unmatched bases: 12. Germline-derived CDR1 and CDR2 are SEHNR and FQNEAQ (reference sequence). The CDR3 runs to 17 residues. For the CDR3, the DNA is TGTGCCAGCAGCTTAGGCGCTGGCGGCAGGGGGCATAACACCATATATTTT. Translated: CASSLGAGGRGHNTIYF.

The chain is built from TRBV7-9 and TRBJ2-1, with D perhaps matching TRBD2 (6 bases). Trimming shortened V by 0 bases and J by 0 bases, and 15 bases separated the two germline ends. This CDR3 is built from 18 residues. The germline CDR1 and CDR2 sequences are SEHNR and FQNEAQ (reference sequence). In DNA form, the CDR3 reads TGTGCCAGCAGCTTAGCGTACAACGAAGCGGGCTCCTACAATGAGCAGTTCTTC. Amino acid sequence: CASSLAYNEAGSYNEQFF.

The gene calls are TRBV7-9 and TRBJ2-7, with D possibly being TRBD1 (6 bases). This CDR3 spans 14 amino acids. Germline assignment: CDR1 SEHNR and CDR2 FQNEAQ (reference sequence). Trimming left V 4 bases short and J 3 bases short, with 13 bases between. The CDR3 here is CASSYPGDVYEQYF. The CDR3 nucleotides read TGTGCCAGCAGCTATCCAGGGGACGTCTACGAGCAGTACTTC.

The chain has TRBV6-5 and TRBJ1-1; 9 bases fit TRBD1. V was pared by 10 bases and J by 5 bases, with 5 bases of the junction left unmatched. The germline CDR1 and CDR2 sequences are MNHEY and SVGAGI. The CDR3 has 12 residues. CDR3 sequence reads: CATTGGRTEAFF. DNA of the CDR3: TGTGCCACCACAGGGGGCCGGACTGAAGCTTTCTTT.

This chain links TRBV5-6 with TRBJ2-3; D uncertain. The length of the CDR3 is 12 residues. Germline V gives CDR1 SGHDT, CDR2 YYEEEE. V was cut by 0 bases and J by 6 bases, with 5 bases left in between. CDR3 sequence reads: CASSLAADTQYF. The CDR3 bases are TGTGCCAGCAGCTTGGCCGCGGATACGCAGTATTTT.

The CDR3 region is CASRGLANEQFF. The CDR3 bases are TGTGCCAGCAGGGGACTAGCAAATGAGCAGTTCTTC. The chain couples TRBV27 to TRBJ2-1, with 9 bases aligning to TRBD2. In germline, CDR1 is MNHEY, CDR2 SMNVEV (reference sequence). Germline trimming cut 6 bases from V and 7 bases from J; bases unmatched to any gene: 1. The CDR3 runs 12 residues.

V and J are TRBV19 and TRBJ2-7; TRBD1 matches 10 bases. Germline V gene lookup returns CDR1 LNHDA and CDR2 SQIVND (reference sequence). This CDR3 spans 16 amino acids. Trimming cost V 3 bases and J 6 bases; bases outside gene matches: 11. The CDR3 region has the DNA TGTGCCAGTAGTATTTTTTTTGGGACAGGGGTCGGCGAGCAGTACTTC. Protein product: CASSIFFGTGVGEQYF.

The CDR3 sequence: CASSPWGSQETQYF. The CDR3 DNA is TGTGCCAGCAGCCCGTGGGGGTCACAAGAGACCCAGTACTTC. The chain carries TRBV7-2 and TRBJ2-5; either TRBD1 or TRBD2 may fit D (5 bases each). V was shortened by 5 bases and J by 2 bases, with 12 bases between the two germline ends. This CDR3 is 14 amino acids long. Germline V CDR1 and CDR2: SGHTA, FQGNSA.

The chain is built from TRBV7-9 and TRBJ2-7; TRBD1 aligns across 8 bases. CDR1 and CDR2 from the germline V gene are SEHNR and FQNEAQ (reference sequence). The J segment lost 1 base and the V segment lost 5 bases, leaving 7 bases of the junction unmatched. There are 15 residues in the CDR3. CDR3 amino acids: CASSAGGGISYEQYF. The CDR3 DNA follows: TGTGCCAGCAGCGCAGGGGGCGGTATATCCTACGAGCAGTACTTC.